The 10 T cell receptor beta chains below come from one sample, sequenced in a study of T cell repertoires in cytomegalovirus infection (dated by TCRdb to about 2019). Sequenced on an Illumina HiSeq 1500. TCRdb passed the public sequencing reads through fastp at Q25 and MiXCR, retaining productive beta sequences. Each CDR3 protein gets just one entry, which takes the most common genes and DNA from the rows behind it. The sample has some 240,000 distinct CDR3 sequences on record, 17% of them singletons. Around half of the sample is in the top ten clones. The sample consisted of CD8+ T cells from PBMCs. The receptor set was obtained from a human donor in good health (CMV status not recorded). Some clones in this sample may be carry-over from other donors' samples.

The sample holds one count of this clonotype. A much larger clonotype is one base distant, so this may be a read error. This chain joins TRBV28 and TRBJ1-2, with D tentatively TRBD1 (6 bases). The germline V gene encodes CDR1 MDHEN and CDR2 SYDVKM. Trimming pared 8 bases from V and 6 bases from J, leaving 19 bases between. There are 14 residues in the CDR3. CDR3 loop: CASCRQGIGNGYTF. The DNA of the CDR3 is TGTGCCAGCTGTAGGCAGGGGATTGGGAATGGCTACACCTTC.

This chain joins TRBV14 and TRBJ1-1, with 8 positions matching TRBD1. The ends lost 4 bases at V and 1 base at J; junction bases unmatched: 5. Germline V gives CDR1 SGHDN, CDR2 FVKESK. This CDR3 is 15 amino acids long. The CDR3 sequence: CASSRKTGANTEAFF. In DNA form, the CDR3 reads TGTGCCAGCAGCCGCAAGACAGGGGCGAACACTGAAGCTTTCTTT.

This clonotype occurred a few times. The genes are TRBV7-9 and TRBJ1-2; D is ambiguous. The CDR3 is made up of 15 amino acids. Germline values: CDR1 SEHNR, CDR2 FQNEAQ (reference sequence). The V end lost 5 bases, the J end lost 2 bases, and 15 bases lay between the germline ends. CDR3 nucleotide sequence: TGTGCCAGCAGCGCTGCCGTTGGCGTGAACTATGGCTACACCTTC. This encodes CASSAAVGVNYGYTF.

The table lists this clonotype with a few counts. This chain links TRBV20-1 with TRBJ2-4; D not resolved. CDR1 DFQATT and CDR2 SNEGSKA come from the germline V gene (reference sequence). There are 15 residues in the CDR3. V was cut by 3 bases and J by 1 base, with 13 bases left in between. The chain's CDR3 is CSASGPASAKNIQYF. The CDR3 DNA reads as TGCAGTGCTAGCGGACCGGCTTCGGCCAAAAACATTCAGTACTTC.

This clonotype was detected ten times or more. This chain links TRBV28 with TRBJ1-1, with TRBD1 matching 8 bases. There are 16 residues in the CDR3. CDR1 is MDHEN and CDR2 is SYDVKM in the germline V gene. V gave up 5 bases and J gave up 4 bases; unmatched junction bases: 12. The CDR3, as DNA: TGTGCCAGCAGTATGGGCAGAACAGGGGGGGGCACTGAAGCTTTCTTT. This codes for CASSMGRTGGGTEAFF.

This clonotype was counted many times. This sequence joins TRBV10-3 and TRBJ2-2; 8 nucleotides agree with TRBD2. CDR3 length: 19 amino acids. The J segment lost 2 bases and the V segment lost 4 bases, leaving 15 bases of the junction unmatched. Germline CDR1 is ENHRY and CDR2 is SYGVKD. CDR3: CAISAPPARAGDNTGELFF. The CDR3 nucleotides read TGTGCCATCAGTGCGCCTCCCGCGCGAGCGGGGGACAACACCGGGGAGCTGTTTTTT.

The chain combines TRBV7-9 with TRBJ1-2; no clear D. The CDR3 runs 14 residues. Germline assignment: CDR1 SEHNR and CDR2 FQNEAQ (reference sequence). With 3 bases removed from V and 5 bases from J, the gap between germline ends came to 13 bases. Written as DNA, the CDR3 is TGTGCCAGCAGCTTGGAGGGCATCATGTATGGCTACACCTTC. It is translated as CASSLEGIMYGYTF.

This clonotype was counted only a few times. CDR3 DNA: TGTGCCAGCAGCCCGGTCGGGACAAGCCTCCAAGAGACCCAGTACTTC. Amino acids: CASSPVGTSLQETQYF. This chain links TRBV6-2 or TRBV6-3 with TRBJ2-5, with D possibly matching TRBD1 (6 bases). V was trimmed by 6 bases and J by 1 base, leaving 18 bases between them. The CDR3 is 16 residues long. Germline lookup yields CDR1 MNHEY and CDR2 SVGEGT.

This clonotype has a handful of counts. The rearrangement joins TRBV7-9 to TRBJ2-1, with D uncertain. V lost 5 bases and J 6 bases, leaving 20 bases between the germline ends. Germline V gene lookup returns CDR1 SEHNR and CDR2 FQNEAQ (reference sequence). The CDR3 covers 16 residues. The CDR3 loop reads CASSILGFSRANEQFF. The CDR3 DNA reads TGTGCCAGCAGCATCCTCGGTTTCAGTAGGGCCAATGAGCAGTTCTTC.

This chain links TRBV2 with TRBJ2-1, with TRBD2 matching over 13 bases. After removal of 4 bases from V and 0 bases from J, the junction contained 3 bases not matched to a gene. Germline loops: CDR1 SNHLY, CDR2 FYNNEI. This CDR3 has 17 amino acids. Here the CDR3 reads CASSVLAGGPSYNEQFF. CDR3 coding DNA: TGTGCCAGCAGTGTACTAGCGGGGGGGCCCTCCTACAATGAGCAGTTCTTC.